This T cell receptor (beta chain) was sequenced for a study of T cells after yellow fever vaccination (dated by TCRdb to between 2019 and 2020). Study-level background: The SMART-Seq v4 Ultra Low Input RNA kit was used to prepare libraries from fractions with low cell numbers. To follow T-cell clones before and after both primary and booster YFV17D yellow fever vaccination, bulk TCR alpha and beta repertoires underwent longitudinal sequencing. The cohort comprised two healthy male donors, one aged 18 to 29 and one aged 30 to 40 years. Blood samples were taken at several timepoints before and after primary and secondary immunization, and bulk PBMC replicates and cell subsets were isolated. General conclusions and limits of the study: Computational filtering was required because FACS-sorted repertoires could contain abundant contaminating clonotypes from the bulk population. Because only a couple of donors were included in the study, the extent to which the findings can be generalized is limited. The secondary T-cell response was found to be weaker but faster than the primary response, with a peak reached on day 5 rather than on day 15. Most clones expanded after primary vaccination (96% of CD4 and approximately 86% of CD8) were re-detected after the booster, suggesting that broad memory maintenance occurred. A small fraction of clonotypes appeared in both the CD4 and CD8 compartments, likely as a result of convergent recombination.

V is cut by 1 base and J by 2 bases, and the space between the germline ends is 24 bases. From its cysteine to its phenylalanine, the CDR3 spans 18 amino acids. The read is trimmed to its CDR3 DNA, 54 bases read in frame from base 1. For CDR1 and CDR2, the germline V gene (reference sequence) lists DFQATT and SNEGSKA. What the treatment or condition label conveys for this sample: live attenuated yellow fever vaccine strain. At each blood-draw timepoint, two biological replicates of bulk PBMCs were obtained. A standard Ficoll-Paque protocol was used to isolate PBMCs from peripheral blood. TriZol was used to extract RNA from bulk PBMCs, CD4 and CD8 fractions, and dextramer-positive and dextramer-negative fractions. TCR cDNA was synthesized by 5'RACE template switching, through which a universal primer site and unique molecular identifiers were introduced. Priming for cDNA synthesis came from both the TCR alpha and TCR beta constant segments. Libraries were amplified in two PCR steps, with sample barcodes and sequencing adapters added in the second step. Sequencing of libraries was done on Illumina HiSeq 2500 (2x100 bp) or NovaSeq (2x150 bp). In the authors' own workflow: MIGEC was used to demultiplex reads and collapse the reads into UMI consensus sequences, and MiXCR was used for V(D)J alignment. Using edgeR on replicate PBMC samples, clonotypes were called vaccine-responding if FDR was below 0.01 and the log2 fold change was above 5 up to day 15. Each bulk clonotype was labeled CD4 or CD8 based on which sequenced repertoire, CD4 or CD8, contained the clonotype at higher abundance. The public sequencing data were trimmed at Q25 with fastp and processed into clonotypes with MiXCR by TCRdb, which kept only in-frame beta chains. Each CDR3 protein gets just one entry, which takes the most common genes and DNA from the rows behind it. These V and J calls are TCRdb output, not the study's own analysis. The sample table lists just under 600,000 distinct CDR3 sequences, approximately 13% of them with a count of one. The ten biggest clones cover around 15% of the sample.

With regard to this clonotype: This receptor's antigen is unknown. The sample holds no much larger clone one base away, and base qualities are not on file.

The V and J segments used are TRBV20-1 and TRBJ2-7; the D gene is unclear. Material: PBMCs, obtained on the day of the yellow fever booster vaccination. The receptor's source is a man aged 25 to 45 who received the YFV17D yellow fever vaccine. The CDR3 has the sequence CSARVPRTVDGSAYEQYF. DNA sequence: TGCAGTGCTAGAGTACCCCGAACCGTCGACGGATCGGCCTACGAGCAGTACTTC.